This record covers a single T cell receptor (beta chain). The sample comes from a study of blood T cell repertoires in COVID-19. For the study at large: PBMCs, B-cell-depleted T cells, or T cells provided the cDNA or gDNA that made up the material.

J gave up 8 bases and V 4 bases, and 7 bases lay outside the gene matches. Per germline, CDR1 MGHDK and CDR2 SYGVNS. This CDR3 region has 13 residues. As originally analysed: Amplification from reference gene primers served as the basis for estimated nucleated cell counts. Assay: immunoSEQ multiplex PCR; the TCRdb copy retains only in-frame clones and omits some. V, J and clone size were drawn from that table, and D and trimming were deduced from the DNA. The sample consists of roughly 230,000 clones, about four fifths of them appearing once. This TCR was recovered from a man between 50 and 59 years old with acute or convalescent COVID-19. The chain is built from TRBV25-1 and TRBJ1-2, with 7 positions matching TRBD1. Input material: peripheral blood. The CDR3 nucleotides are TGTGCCAGCAGTGGATCCCACAGGGGAGGCTACACCTTC. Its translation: CASSGSHRGGYTF.